These T cell receptor beta chains were read from a single sample in a study of blood T cell repertoires in COVID-19. TCRdb's table, derived via immunoSEQ multiplex PCR, lists solely in-frame clones and lacks some. The table includes approximately 260,000 clones, 88% detected once. Sequencing was performed on PBMCs or T cells enriched from blood (not recorded which). Every receptor here comes from a woman aged 35 to 49 with acute COVID-19. CDR3s leave out the opening cysteine and the closing phenylalanine or tryptophan. The order of the fields is V gene, CDR3 protein.

v_gene: TRBV19; CDR3aa: ASSPGTGASDTQY
v_gene: TRBV24-1; CDR3aa: ATSDDGASGYQETQY
v_gene: TRBV24-1; CDR3aa: ATSDAGTGKETQY
v_gene: TRBV28; CDR3aa: ASSTTTGASGRGVDEQY
v_gene: TRBV19; CDR3aa: ASSIGPGVSNQPQH
v_gene: TRBV18; CDR3aa: ASSPRWNRETQY
v_gene: TRBV7-8; CDR3aa: ASSLVGPGNTIY
v_gene: TRBV30; CDR3aa: AWSAEGDQPQH
v_gene: TRBV7-2; CDR3aa: ASSLGGLAGGVSQETQY
v_gene: TRBV5-1; CDR3aa: ASSLSGTGGASYNSPLH
v_gene: TRBV10-3; CDR3aa: AISTGNSGNTIY
v_gene: TRBV2; CDR3aa: ASSEALGGTYEQY
v_gene: TRBV4-1; CDR3aa: ASSPFRDSYNEQF
v_gene: TRBV5-6; CDR3aa: ASSSGTSGGFYNEQF
v_gene: TRBV11-2; CDR3aa: ASSLVWGGTDTQY
v_gene: TRBV5-1; CDR3aa: ASSLGLAGPETQY
v_gene: TRBV19; CDR3aa: ASRDGQGAGYEQY
v_gene: TRBV5-6; CDR3aa: ASSPWGEGWTGELF
v_gene: TRBV7-9; CDR3aa: ASSFVGSYEQY
v_gene: TRBV10-3; CDR3aa: AISISKDSEAF
v_gene: TRBV29-1; CDR3aa: STERRHYNEQF
v_gene: TRBV7-9; CDR3aa: ASSPLGAAGAETQY
v_gene: TRBV7-9; CDR3aa: ASSLGAGITDTQY
v_gene: TRBV3-1/TRBV3-2; CDR3aa: ASSRHLTSVSTGELF
v_gene: TRBV28; CDR3aa: ASSLFSSWGGNQPQH
v_gene: TRBV15; CDR3aa: ATSRDGGLSGNTIY
v_gene: TRBV12-5; CDR3aa: ASGGLAGVRVYNEQF
v_gene: TRBV5-1; CDR3aa: ASSLGWPGSGSPLH
v_gene: TRBV9; CDR3aa: ASSVKPRYTDTQY
v_gene: TRBV11-3; CDR3aa: ASSSFTRDTRGYT
v_gene: TRBV12-3/TRBV12-4; CDR3aa: ASSDSSHQPQH
v_gene: TRBV4-2; CDR3aa: ASSQDFASGIYEQY
v_gene: TRBV6-2/TRBV6-3; CDR3aa: ASSYPHGGTDTQY
v_gene: TRBV9; CDR3aa: ASSPTGQGSYGYT
v_gene: TRBV5-1; CDR3aa: ASSPGQSDGNTIY
v_gene: TRBV5-4; CDR3aa: ASSAPTGGNTEAF
v_gene: TRBV2; CDR3aa: ASRWDRKGGQPQH
v_gene: TRBV19; CDR3aa: ASSQGQISGNTIY
v_gene: TRBV4-1; CDR3aa: ASTLDYNEQF
v_gene: TRBV10-3; CDR3aa: ASTPGNTIY
v_gene: TRBV18; CDR3aa: ASSPYDTGELF
v_gene: TRBV6-5; CDR3aa: ASTFRQTEAF
v_gene: TRBV5-6; CDR3aa: ASSPLSGGGEAF
v_gene: TRBV24-1; CDR3aa: ATSDQLANSYNEQF
v_gene: TRBV9; CDR3aa: ASSVVVGLGTDTQY
v_gene: TRBV5-1; CDR3aa: ASSLNTGGQGLF
v_gene: TRBV23-1; CDR3aa: ASTQTGGVNQPQH
v_gene: TRBV30; CDR3aa: AWSPGNSGYGYT
v_gene: TRBV30; CDR3aa: AWSAGYRQETQY
v_gene: TRBV4-1; CDR3aa: ASSQVLLPTGLNRVPLH
v_gene: TRBV10-3; CDR3aa: AIKGAGANTQY
v_gene: TRBV6-5; CDR3aa: ASRTGSGNQPQH
v_gene: TRBV7-9; CDR3aa: ASTPVEQTTRGYT
v_gene: TRBV5-1; CDR3aa: ASSLDSSGSSYEQY
v_gene: TRBV4-1; CDR3aa: ASSREQGSYQPQH